A selection of T cell receptor beta chains follows, all from one sample in a study of shared T cell receptors in the human thymus. Profiling relied on immunoSEQ multiplex PCR, and the TCRdb table lists in-frame clones only, not all of them. In the table there are under 700,000 clones, approximately 78% of which are singletons. These data were likewise used in another study, on human thymus T cells.

The sample taken for sequencing was thymocytes. These TCRs come from a boy under two years old with a congenital heart defect. Each CDR3 is given with its conserved first and last residue. The D gene is left open where the match is weak. Size tells how often a clone was seen (once, few, many) or the class of an expanded clone, and some rows leave it out.

clone size: -; J gene: TRBJ2-7; D gene: -; V gene: TRBV28; CDR3 protein: CASSSSRDVEQYF; CDR3 DNA: TGTGCCAGCAGTTCGTCCCGGGATGTCGAGCAGTACTTC
clone size: few; J gene: TRBJ1-4; D gene: -; V gene: TRBV21-1; CDR3 protein: CASSISLPGRANEKLFF; CDR3 DNA: TGTGCCAGCAGCATTTCCCTCCCAGGGAGGGCTAATGAAAAACTGTTTTTT
clone size: -; J gene: TRBJ2-7; D gene: -; V gene: TRBV5-6; CDR3 protein: CASSLSRGGEQYF; CDR3 DNA: TGTGCCAGCAGCTTAAGTAGGGGGGGCGAGCAGTACTTC
clone size: -; J gene: TRBJ2-7; D gene: -; V gene: TRBV19; CDR3 protein: CASGPAGDYEQYF; CDR3 DNA: TGTGCCAGTGGACCGGCAGGGGACTACGAGCAGTACTTC
clone size: -; J gene: TRBJ2-3; D gene: TRBD1; V gene: TRBV27; CDR3 protein: CASSPPRPPNRGVDTDTQYF; CDR3 DNA: TGTGCCAGCAGTCCACCCCGACCGCCGAACAGGGGGGTGGACACAGATACGCAGTATTTT
clone size: -; J gene: TRBJ1-1; D gene: TRBD1; V gene: TRBV4-3; CDR3 protein: CASSQAPGTAFMNTEAFF; CDR3 DNA: TGCGCCAGCAGCCAAGCACCCGGGACAGCCTTCATGAACACTGAAGCTTTCTTT
clone size: -; J gene: TRBJ2-7; D gene: -; V gene: TRBV19; CDR3 protein: CASSQGNEQYF; CDR3 DNA: TGTGCCAGTAGTCAGGGGAACGAGCAGTACTTC
clone size: -; J gene: TRBJ1-2; D gene: TRBD1; V gene: TRBV27; CDR3 protein: CASSADPGQGSYTF; CDR3 DNA: TGTGCCAGCAGTGCCGACCCGGGACAGGGGAGCTACACCTTC
clone size: -; J gene: TRBJ2-2; D gene: -; V gene: TRBV4-3; CDR3 protein: CASSQDWGQYAGELFF; CDR3 DNA: TGCGCCAGCAGCCAAGATTGGGGGCAGTACGCCGGGGAGCTGTTTTTT
clone size: -; J gene: TRBJ1-3; D gene: -; V gene: TRBV30; CDR3 protein: CAPLPIQEISGNTIYF; CDR3 DNA: TGTGCCCCCCTCCCCATCCAGGAAATCTCTGGAAACACCATATATTTT
clone size: -; J gene: TRBJ1-1; D gene: -; V gene: TRBV6-5; CDR3 protein: CASSSPQGGRAFF; CDR3 DNA: TGTGCCAGCAGTTCCCCACAGGGAGGGAGGGCTTTCTTT
clone size: few; J gene: TRBJ1-2; D gene: -; V gene: TRBV28; CDR3 protein: CASRPRGGESYGYTF; CDR3 DNA: TGTGCCAGCAGGCCCCGGGGTGGGGAAAGCTATGGCTACACCTTC
clone size: -; J gene: TRBJ2-3; D gene: -; V gene: TRBV10-3; CDR3 protein: CAIGPGWGAGTDTQYF; CDR3 DNA: TGTGCCATCGGGCCGGGTTGGGGAGCTGGCACAGATACGCAGTATTTT
clone size: few; J gene: TRBJ2-1; D gene: -; V gene: TRBV18; CDR3 protein: CASSPGHLSGGSSYNEQFF; CDR3 DNA: TGTGCCAGCTCACCAGGACACCTATCTGGCGGAAGCTCCTACAATGAGCAGTTCTTC
clone size: -; J gene: TRBJ2-1; D gene: TRBD2; V gene: TRBV25-1; CDR3 protein: CASSGTSGSAFGNEQFF; CDR3 DNA: TGTGCCAGCAGTGGGACTAGCGGGAGTGCCTTTGGAAATGAGCAGTTCTTC
clone size: -; J gene: TRBJ2-1; D gene: -; V gene: TRBV10-2; CDR3 protein: CASSRLAAYSYNEQFF; CDR3 DNA: TGCGCCAGCAGTCGCCTAGCAGCGTACTCCTACAATGAGCAGTTCTTC
clone size: -; J gene: TRBJ2-1; D gene: -; V gene: TRBV2; CDR3 protein: CASSEGPEDEQFF; CDR3 DNA: TGTGCCAGCAGTGAGGGTCCCGAGGATGAGCAGTTCTTC
clone size: -; J gene: TRBJ2-7; D gene: TRBD2; V gene: TRBV29-1; CDR3 protein: CSVEADKSGGAYEQYF; CDR3 DNA: TGCAGCGTTGAGGCCGATAAAAGCGGGGGCGCCTACGAGCAGTACTTC
clone size: -; J gene: TRBJ1-2; D gene: TRBD1; V gene: TRBV2; CDR3 protein: CASTALQGNYGYTF; CDR3 DNA: TGTGCCAGCACCGCCTTACAGGGGAACTATGGCTACACCTTC
clone size: -; J gene: TRBJ2-1; D gene: TRBD2; V gene: TRBV15; CDR3 protein: CATSRDKTSGRSHSYNEQFF; CDR3 DNA: TGTGCCACCAGCAGAGATAAAACTAGCGGGAGGTCTCACTCCTACAATGAGCAGTTCTTC
clone size: -; J gene: TRBJ2-7; D gene: TRBD1; V gene: TRBV6-4; CDR3 protein: CASTGGQGSFYEQYF; CDR3 DNA: TGTGCCAGCACCGGAGGACAGGGGTCGTTCTACGAGCAGTACTTC
clone size: -; J gene: TRBJ2-7; D gene: -; V gene: TRBV6-1; CDR3 protein: CAIDDLSSYEQYF; CDR3 DNA: TGTGCCATCGACGACTTGAGCTCCTACGAGCAGTACTTC
clone size: -; J gene: TRBJ2-3; D gene: -; V gene: TRBV6-1; CDR3 protein: CASSPGQRTDTQYF; CDR3 DNA: TGTGCCAGCAGTCCCGGACAGCGCACAGATACGCAGTATTTT
clone size: once; J gene: TRBJ2-4; D gene: TRBD2; V gene: TRBV30; CDR3 protein: CAWRTSGRVEGKNIQYF; CDR3 DNA: TGTGCCTGGAGGACTAGCGGGAGGGTTGAAGGCAAAAACATTCAGTACTTC
clone size: -; J gene: TRBJ2-2; D gene: -; V gene: TRBV27; CDR3 protein: CASSLSTMQTGTGTGELFF; CDR3 DNA: TGTGCCAGCAGTTTATCGACGATGCAGACGGGAACGGGCACCGGGGAGCTGTTTTTT
clone size: -; J gene: TRBJ1-2; D gene: -; V gene: TRBV4-3; CDR3 protein: CASSQVLYGEPIYGYTF; CDR3 DNA: TGCGCCAGCAGCCAAGTTCTATACGGGGAGCCAATCTATGGCTACACCTTC
clone size: few; J gene: TRBJ1-1; D gene: TRBD1; V gene: TRBV5-6; CDR3 protein: CASRSGDRAEAFF; CDR3 DNA: TGTGCCAGCAGATCGGGGGACAGGGCTGAAGCTTTCTTT
clone size: few; J gene: TRBJ2-7; D gene: TRBD1; V gene: TRBV27; CDR3 protein: CASSKDRVAYEQYF; CDR3 DNA: TGTGCCAGCAGCAAGGACAGGGTAGCCTACGAGCAGTACTTC
clone size: -; J gene: TRBJ2-7; D gene: TRBD2; V gene: TRBV11-3; CDR3 protein: CASSLVPRTSGMYEQYF; CDR3 DNA: TGTGCCAGCAGCTTAGTACCCCGGACTAGCGGGATGTACGAGCAGTACTTC
clone size: -; J gene: TRBJ2-7; D gene: -; V gene: TRBV7-2; CDR3 protein: CASSHPPLSVAVSYEQYF; CDR3 DNA: TGTGCCAGCAGCCACCCGCCCCTTTCAGTAGCGGTCTCCTACGAGCAGTACTTC
clone size: -; J gene: TRBJ2-1; D gene: -; V gene: TRBV30; CDR3 protein: CAWTQGLSYNEQFF; CDR3 DNA: TGTGCCTGGACTCAGGGTCTCTCCTACAATGAGCAGTTCTTC
clone size: -; J gene: TRBJ2-6; D gene: -; V gene: TRBV30; CDR3 protein: CAWTLPARPRANVLTF; CDR3 DNA: TGTGCCTGGACCCTACCTGCGCGTCCTAGGGCCAACGTCCTGACTTTC
clone size: -; J gene: TRBJ2-7; D gene: TRBD1; V gene: TRBV29-1; CDR3 protein: CSVEEGTGDLYEQYF; CDR3 DNA: TGCAGCGTTGAAGAGGGGACAGGTGACCTCTACGAGCAGTACTTC
clone size: -; J gene: TRBJ2-3; D gene: -; V gene: TRBV13; CDR3 protein: CASSPSTDTQYF; CDR3 DNA: TGTGCCAGCAGCCCTAGCACAGATACGCAGTATTTT
clone size: few; J gene: TRBJ2-1; D gene: TRBD2; V gene: TRBV7-7; CDR3 protein: CASSLKLAGGPGEQFF; CDR3 DNA: TGTGCTAGCAGCTTAAAATTAGCGGGAGGGCCGGGTGAGCAGTTCTTC
clone size: -; J gene: TRBJ2-3; D gene: -; V gene: TRBV27; CDR3 protein: CASSLSRGEGDTQYF; CDR3 DNA: TGTGCCAGCAGTTTATCACGGGGAGAAGGAGATACGCAGTATTTT
clone size: few; J gene: TRBJ2-7; D gene: TRBD2; V gene: TRBV7-8; CDR3 protein: CASSHTSGSDEQYF; CDR3 DNA: TGTGCCAGCAGCCATACTAGCGGGAGTGACGAGCAGTACTTC